The 5 T cell receptor beta chains below come from one sample, sequenced in a study of cytomegalovirus exposure and HLA in healthy donors. Primers for the PCR totalled 60 Vbeta and 13 Jbeta. Using immunoSEQ multiplex PCR, the repertoire was profiled, and TCRdb retains in-frame clones only, with some absent. This table holds 150,000 to 160,000 clones, 70% to 90% found once. The sequenced sample was PBMCs. Every receptor here comes from a woman between 35 and 50 years old in good health and CMV-seropositive.

The rearrangement links TRBV7-2 to TRBJ1-1; D call uncertain. The germline V and J ends were trimmed by 5 bases and 11 bases, with 15 bases remaining between them. The CDR3 is 12 amino acids. Germline values: CDR1 SGHTA, CDR2 FQGNSA. The CDR3 DNA is TGTGCCAGCAGCGCTGGTTGGACGGGGGCTTTCTTT. Its translation: CASSAGWTGAFF.

CDR3 nucleotides: TGTGCCAGCAGCGTCAGCGGGGCCCTCACCGGGGAGCTGTTTTTT. Amino acids: CASSVSGALTGELFF. The chain combines TRBV5-4 with TRBJ2-2; 7 nucleotides align to TRBD2. With 4 bases clipped from V and 4 bases from J, the junction kept 7 bases outside the gene matches. Germline loops: CDR1 SGHNT, CDR2 YYREEE (reference sequence). The CDR3 is 15 amino acids. The full variable domain, rest sourced from reference TRBV5-4 and TRBJ2-2, is ETGVTQSPTHLIKTRGQQVTLRCSSQSGHNTVSWYQQALGQGPQFIFQYYREEENGRGNFPPRFSGLQFPNYSSELNVNALELDDSALYLCASSVSGALTGELFFGEGSRLTVL.

The gene calls are TRBV28 and TRBJ1-5, with D possibly TRBD1 on 5 matching bases. Trimming removed 2 bases from V and 0 bases from J, with 8 bases in between. CDR1 and CDR2 (germline): MDHEN, SYDVKM. This CDR3 region has 15 residues. CDR3 amino acids: CASSLDRNSNQPQHF. CDR3 DNA: TGTGCCAGCAGTTTAGACAGAAATAGCAATCAGCCCCAGCATTTT.

The chain recombines TRBV5-4 with TRBJ2-3; 8 bases match TRBD2. CDR1 and CDR2 from the germline V gene are SGHNT and YYREEE (reference sequence). With V trimmed by 1 base and J by 9 bases, 1 base remained unmatched. The CDR3 consists of 12 residues. The CDR3 DNA reads TGTGCCAGCAGCTTGTTAGCGGGAACGCAGTATTTT. Translated, it gives CASSLLAGTQYF.

The chain recombines TRBV7-6 with TRBJ2-5, with TRBD2 matching over 7 bases. The CDR3 runs to 15 residues. Germline lookup yields CDR1 SGHVS and CDR2 FNYEAQ. The ends lost 7 bases at V and 2 bases at J; junction bases unmatched: 10. The CDR3 protein is CASNPGLAVQETQYF. The CDR3 DNA is TGTGCCAGCAACCCGGGGCTAGCGGTACAAGAGACCCAGTACTTC.